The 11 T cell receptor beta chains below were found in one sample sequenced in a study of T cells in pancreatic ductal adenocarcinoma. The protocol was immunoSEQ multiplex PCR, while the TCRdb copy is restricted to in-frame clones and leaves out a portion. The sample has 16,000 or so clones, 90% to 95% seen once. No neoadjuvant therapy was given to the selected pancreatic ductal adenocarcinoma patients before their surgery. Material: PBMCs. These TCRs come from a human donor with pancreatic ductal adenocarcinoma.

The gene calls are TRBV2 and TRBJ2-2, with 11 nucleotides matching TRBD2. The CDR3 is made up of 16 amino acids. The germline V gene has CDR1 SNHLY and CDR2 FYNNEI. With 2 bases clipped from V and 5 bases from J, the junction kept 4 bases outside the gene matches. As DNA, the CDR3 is TGTGCCAGCAGTGAACTAGCGGGGGGAACGACCGGGGAGCTGTTTTTT. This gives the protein CASSELAGGTTGELFF.

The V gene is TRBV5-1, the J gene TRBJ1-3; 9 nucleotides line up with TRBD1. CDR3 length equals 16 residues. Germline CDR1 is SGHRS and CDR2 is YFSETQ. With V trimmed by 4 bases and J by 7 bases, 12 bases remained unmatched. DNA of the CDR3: TGCGCCAGCAGCCCAGGCGGGACAGGGATTCTGAACACCATATATTTT. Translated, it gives CASSPGGTGILNTIYF.

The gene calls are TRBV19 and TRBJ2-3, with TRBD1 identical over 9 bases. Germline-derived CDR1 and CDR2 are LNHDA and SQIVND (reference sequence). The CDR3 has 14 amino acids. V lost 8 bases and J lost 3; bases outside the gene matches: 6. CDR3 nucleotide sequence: TGTGCCAGTTCCCCGGGACAGGGAACAGATACGCAGTATTTT. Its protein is CASSPGQGTDTQYF.

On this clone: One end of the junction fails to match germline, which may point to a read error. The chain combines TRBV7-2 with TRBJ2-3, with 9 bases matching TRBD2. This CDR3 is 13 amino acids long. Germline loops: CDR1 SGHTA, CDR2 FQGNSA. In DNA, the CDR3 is TGTGCCAGCAGCTCCCGTGGTAGCGGGGGCCCTTCTTTT. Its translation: CASSSRGSGGPSF.

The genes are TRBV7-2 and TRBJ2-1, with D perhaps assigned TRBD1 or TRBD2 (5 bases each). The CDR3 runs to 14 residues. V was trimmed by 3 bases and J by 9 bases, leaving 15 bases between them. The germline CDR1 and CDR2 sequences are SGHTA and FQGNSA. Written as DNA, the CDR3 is TGTGCCAGCAGCTTTAACCGGGGCCAGGGTGAGCAGTTCTTC. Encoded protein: CASSFNRGQGEQFF.

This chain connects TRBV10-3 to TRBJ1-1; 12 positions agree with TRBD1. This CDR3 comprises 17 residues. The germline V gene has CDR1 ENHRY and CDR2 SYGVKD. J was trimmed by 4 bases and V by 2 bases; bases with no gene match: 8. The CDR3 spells CAISEDFRDRGRTEAFF. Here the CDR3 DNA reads TGTGCCATCAGTGAGGATTTCCGGGACAGGGGGCGCACTGAAGCTTTCTTT.

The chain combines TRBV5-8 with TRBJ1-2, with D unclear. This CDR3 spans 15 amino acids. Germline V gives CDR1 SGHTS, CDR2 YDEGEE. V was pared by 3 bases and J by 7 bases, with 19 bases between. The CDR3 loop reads CASSYWAGGQPGYTF. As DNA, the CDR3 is TGTGCCAGCAGCTACTGGGCAGGAGGCCAGCCTGGCTACACCTTC.

This chain's CDR3 is CASSSLLGGDTEAFF. The DNA for the CDR3 is TGTGCCAGCAGTAGCCTTCTAGGGGGGGACACTGAAGCTTTCTTT. The chain carries TRBV27 and TRBJ1-1; D perhaps matches TRBD1 (6 bases). CDR1 MNHEY and CDR2 SMNVEV come from the germline V gene (reference sequence). V was cut by 5 bases and J by 3 bases, with 16 bases left in between. The CDR3 loop spans 15 amino acids.

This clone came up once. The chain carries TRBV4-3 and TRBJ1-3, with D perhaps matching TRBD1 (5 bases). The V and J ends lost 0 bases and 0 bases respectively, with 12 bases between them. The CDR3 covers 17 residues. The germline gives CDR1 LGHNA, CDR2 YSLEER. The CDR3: CASSQDLQAISGNTIYF. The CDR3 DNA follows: TGCGCCAGCAGCCAAGATCTACAGGCAATCTCTGGAAACACCATATATTTT.

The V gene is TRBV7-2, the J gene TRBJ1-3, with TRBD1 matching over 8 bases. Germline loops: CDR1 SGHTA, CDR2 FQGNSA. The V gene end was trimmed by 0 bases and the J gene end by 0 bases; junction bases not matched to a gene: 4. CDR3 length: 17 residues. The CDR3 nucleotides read TGTGCCAGCAGCTTAGCAGGACAGGGTTTCTCTGGAAACACCATATATTTT. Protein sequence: CASSLAGQGFSGNTIYF.

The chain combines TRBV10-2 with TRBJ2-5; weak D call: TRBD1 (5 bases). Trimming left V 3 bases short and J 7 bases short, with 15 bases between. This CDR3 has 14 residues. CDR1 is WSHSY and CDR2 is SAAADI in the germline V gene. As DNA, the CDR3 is TGCGCCAGCAGTGAATTAAGGACACCGGGGACCCAGTACTTC. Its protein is CASSELRTPGTQYF.